This entry concerns a single T cell receptor beta chain. What it binds is unknown. The sample carries other DNA sequences with the same CDR3. Treatment of any kind had been given to no patient before thyroid surgery. Germline CDR1 reads SGDLS; CDR2 reads YYNGEE. This CDR3 has 17 amino acids. Trimming took 3 bases from V and 1 from J, leaving 19 bases between them. With MiXCR, TCRdb called clones anew from the PCR reads. This table holds about 93,000 clones, approximately 12% found once. This sample stems from a study of metastatic and nonmetastatic thyroid tumors. Findings of the study overall: It was reported that TCR beta diversity was significantly higher in malignant thyroid tumors than benign nodules, in blood and tumor.

Sequencing used blood. This receptor was identified in a female donor with papillary thyroid cancer or a benign thyroid nodule (not recorded which). Some clones in this sample may be carry-over from other donors' samples. V and J are TRBV9 and TRBJ2-5; TRBD1 is a possible D gene (6 bases). CDR3 loop: CASSDRDGGVIQETQYF. Written as DNA, the CDR3 is TGTGCCAGCAGCGACAGGGATGGGGGAGTGATCCAAGAGACCCAGTACTTC.